The 11 T cell receptor beta chains below come from one sample, sequenced in a study of CD8+ T cells in alopecia areata. Extraction of RNA preceded its reverse transcription into cDNA, which served as the sequencing template. The repertoire was sequenced with immunoSEQ multiplex PCR; TCRdb's copy has only in-frame clones and lacks some. The sample has around 210,000 clones; 64% are singletons. Sample treatment: oral pan-JAK inhibitor, 5-10 mg twice daily. The specimen was CD4+ T cells sorted from blood, collected at week 4, from a patient treated with tofacitinib. The source is a human donor with alopecia areata.

Many counts were recorded for this clone. This rearrangement joins TRBV9 to TRBJ2-7; TRBD1 agrees at 7 bases. Germline V gene sequence: CDR1 SGDLS, CDR2 YYNGEE. Trimming at V came to 0 bases and at J to 0 bases, leaving 3 bases not matched to a gene. This CDR3 spans 15 amino acids. CDR3 coding DNA: TGTGCCAGCAGCGTAGCGGGACAGCCCTCCTACGAGCAGTACTTC. This encodes CASSVAGQPSYEQYF.

The V call is TRBV4-1, the J call TRBJ2-5; 15 nucleotides agree with TRBD2. Germline V CDR1 and CDR2: MGHRA, YSYEKL. The junction had 19 bases not matched to a gene; V was cut back by 1 base and J by 13 bases. This CDR3 is built from 19 residues. Here the CDR3 reads CASSQVISGTSGGTAGRYF. The CDR3 DNA sequence: TGCGCCAGCAGCCAAGTCATAAGTGGGACTAGCGGGGGGACCGCGGGGCGGTACTTC.

Of note for this clone: Other DNA variants within this sample encode the same CDR3. This chain connects TRBV5-6 to TRBJ2-1, with D maybe TRBD1 (6 bases). The CDR3 runs to 14 residues. Germline loops: CDR1 SGHDT, CDR2 YYEEEE. V dropped 0 bases and J dropped 4 bases, with 8 bases sitting between them. The CDR3 sequence: CASSLGQGYNEQFF. The CDR3 bases are TGTGCCAGCAGCTTGGGGCAGGGGTACAATGAGCAGTTCTTC.

The chain employs TRBV11-2 and TRBJ2-1; D might be TRBD2 (6 bases). CDR3 length equals 14 residues. The ends were cut back, 5 bases at V and 7 bases at J, with 15 bases in the middle. Germline V lookup: CDR1 SGHAT, CDR2 FQNNGV. The CDR3 protein is CASSRRGGVNEQFF. DNA of the CDR3: TGTGCCAGCAGCCGTCGGGGAGGCGTAAATGAGCAGTTCTTC.

The chain is built from TRBV29-1 and TRBJ2-5, with unresolved D. The V end lost 4 bases, the J end lost 2 bases, and 5 bases lay between the germline ends. CDR1 is SQVTM, CDR2 ANQGSEA, per germline. The CDR3 is 11 residues long. This CDR3 reads CSVVRQETQYF. The CDR3 nucleotides are TGCAGCGTTGTTCGGCAAGAGACCCAGTACTTC.

This clone came up once. The chain joins TRBV7-2 to TRBJ1-1; D call uncertain. V shed 5 bases and J shed 0 bases, with 10 bases lying between them. The germline V gene has CDR1 SGHTA and CDR2 FQGNSA. This CDR3 is 14 amino acids long. The CDR3 coding sequence is TGTGCCAGCAGCCCATCGACCATGAACACTGAAGCTTTCTTT. This codes for CASSPSTMNTEAFF.

J is TRBJ2-5 and V is TRBV4-1; TRBD1 matches 7 bases. CDR1 and CDR2 (germline): MGHRA, YSYEKL. The junction had 5 bases not matched to a gene; V was cut back by 3 bases and J by 4 bases. The CDR3 loop spans 14 amino acids. The CDR3 region has the DNA TGCGCCAGCAGCCACAGACAGGGTTCAGAGACCCAGTACTTC. This gives the protein CASSHRQGSETQYF.

The V call is TRBV5-4, the J call TRBJ2-6, with D possibly called TRBD1 or TRBD2 (5 bases each). This CDR3 contains 17 residues. V was clipped by 2 bases and J by 0 bases, with 12 bases between them. Germline CDR1 is SGHNT and CDR2 is YYREEE (reference sequence). In DNA form, the CDR3 reads TGTGCCAGCAGCTTCGCCGGGACCAGCTCTGGGGCCAACGTCCTGACTTTC. Translation: CASSFAGTSSGANVLTF.

The J gene is TRBJ1-2, the V gene TRBV5-6; D not resolved. The length of the CDR3 is 15 residues. V lost 1 base to trimming and J lost 0 bases, with 10 bases between them. Germline assignment: CDR1 SGHDT and CDR2 YYEEEE. CDR3 coding DNA: TGTGCCAGCAGCTTGATCTCGTTACCTAACTATGGCTACACCTTC. Translated: CASSLISLPNYGYTF.

This clone came up a few times. The chain uses TRBV11-2 and TRBJ2-1, with D uncertain. There are 13 residues in the CDR3. Trimming pared 0 bases from V and 10 bases from J, leaving 10 bases between. Germline assignment: CDR1 SGHAT and CDR2 FQNNGV. The CDR3 DNA reads TGTGCCAGCAGCTTAGAGTTTGGCGGCGAGCAGTTCTTC. Translated: CASSLEFGGEQFF.

This clone came up a few times. This chain links TRBV29-1 with TRBJ2-1; TRBD1 aligns across 8 bases. Germline-derived CDR1 and CDR2 are SQVTM and ANQGSEA. There are 13 residues in the CDR3. Trimming took 3 bases from V and 4 from J; bases not matched to a gene: 2. For the CDR3, the DNA is TGCAGCGTTGATACAGGGGGATACAATGAGCAGTTCTTC. Translated, it gives CSVDTGGYNEQFF.